This TCR beta chain was sequenced for a study of blood T cell repertoires in COVID-19. Study-level information: Some COVID-19 samples were acute and others convalescent; all came from the United States, Italy and Spain. The analysed material was cDNA or gDNA that came from T cells, B-cell-depleted T cells, or PBMCs.

This CDR3 is 13 amino acids long. V was clipped by 0 bases and J by 1 base, with 4 bases between them. From germline, CDR1 is SGHRS and CDR2 YFSETQ. As to this clone: Within the sample, other DNA sequences also encode this same CDR3.

Authors' data handling: The authors estimated nucleated cell counts from reference gene primer amplification. Sequencing was performed with immunoSEQ multiplex PCR; in TCRdb, only in-frame clones are kept and a portion is missing. V, J and clone size are taken as reported in that table, and D and trimming were inferred from the DNA itself. In the table there are more than 40,000 clones, about 88% of which are singletons. The sample taken for sequencing was peripheral blood. This chain links TRBV5-1 with TRBJ1-1; D uncertain. The TCR comes from a man in his fifties or sixties with active COVID-19. As DNA, the CDR3 is TGCGCCAGCAGCTTGGCAGGGAACACTGAAGCTTTCTTT. Amino acids: CASSLAGNTEAFF.